This T cell receptor (beta chain) came from a study of Graves' ophthalmopathy and Graves' hyperthyroidism. Study observations and caveats: The authors also found most expanded thyroid clonotypes above 0.001 frequency in blood.

Beta-chain TCR CDR3 regions were amplified from RNA transcripts. The workflow started with a first-round RT-PCR run with HTBI primers and then moved on to a second-round multiplex PCR. TCRdb analysed the multiplex PCR reads with MiXCR anew, one entry per CDR3 protein. The sample has tens of thousands of distinct CDR3 sequences; roughly half are singletons. Exclusion applied to patients with other autoimmune diseases, uncontrolled infections, pregnancy or lactation. Diagnostic conclusions were grounded in clinical symptoms, serum thyroxine, TRAb, thyroid ultrasound and orbital computed tomography. The starting material, about 9.5 ml of fresh peripheral blood, provided the PBMCs. On this clonotype itself: Its target is unknown.

This receptor was obtained from an adult woman with Graves' ophthalmopathy. Specimen: peripheral blood.

CDR3 DNA: TGCAGTGCTTCACCGGGACAGGTCCACTACGAGCAGTACTTC. This gives the protein CSASPGQVHYEQYF. The gene calls are TRBV20-1 and TRBJ2-7, with 8 bases identical to TRBD1. V was pared by 5 bases and J by 3 bases, with 9 bases of the junction left unmatched. CDR1 and CDR2 (germline): DFQATT, SNEGSKA (reference sequence). There are 14 residues in the CDR3.